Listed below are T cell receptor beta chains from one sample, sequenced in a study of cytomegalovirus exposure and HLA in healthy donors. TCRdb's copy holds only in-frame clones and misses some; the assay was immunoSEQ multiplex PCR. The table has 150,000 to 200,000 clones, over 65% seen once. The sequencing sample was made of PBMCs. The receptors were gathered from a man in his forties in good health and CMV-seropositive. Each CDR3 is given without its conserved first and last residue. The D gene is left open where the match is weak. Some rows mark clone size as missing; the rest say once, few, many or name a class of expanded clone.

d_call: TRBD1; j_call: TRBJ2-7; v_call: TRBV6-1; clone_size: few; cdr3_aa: ASSAGQGANEQY
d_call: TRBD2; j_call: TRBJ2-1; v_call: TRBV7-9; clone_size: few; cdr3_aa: ASSLALAGGNEQF
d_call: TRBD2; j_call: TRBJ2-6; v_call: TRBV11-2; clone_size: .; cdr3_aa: ASSPLAVVSGANVLT
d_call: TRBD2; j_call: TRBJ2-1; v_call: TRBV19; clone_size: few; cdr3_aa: ASSISARLAVYNEQF
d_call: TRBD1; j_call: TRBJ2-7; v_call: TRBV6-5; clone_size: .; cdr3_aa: ASSYLTGGGEQY
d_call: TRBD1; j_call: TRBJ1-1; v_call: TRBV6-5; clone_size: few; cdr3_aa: ASSYGQGANTEAF
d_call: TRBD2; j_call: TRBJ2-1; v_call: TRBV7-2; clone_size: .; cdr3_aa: ASSLSLAGVYEQF
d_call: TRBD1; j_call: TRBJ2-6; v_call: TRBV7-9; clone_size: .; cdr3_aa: ASSGTELLYSGANVLT
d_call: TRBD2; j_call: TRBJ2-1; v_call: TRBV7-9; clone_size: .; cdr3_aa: ASSAPGTSGKKQF
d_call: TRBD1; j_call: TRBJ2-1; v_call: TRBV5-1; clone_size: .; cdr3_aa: ASSLGGRGTGEGSSYNEQF
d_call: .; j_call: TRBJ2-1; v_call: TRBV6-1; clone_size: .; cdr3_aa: ASSDQTAWDEQF
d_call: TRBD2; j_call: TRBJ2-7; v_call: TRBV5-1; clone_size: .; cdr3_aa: ASSLGAGGPNEQY
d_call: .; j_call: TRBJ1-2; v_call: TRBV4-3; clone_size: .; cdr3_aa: ASSRRTAFYGGYT
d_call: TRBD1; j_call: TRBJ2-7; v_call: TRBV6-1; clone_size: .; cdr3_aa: ASNPGTGINEQY
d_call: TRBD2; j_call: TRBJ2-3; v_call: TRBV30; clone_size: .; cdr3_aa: AWVTSGTDTQY
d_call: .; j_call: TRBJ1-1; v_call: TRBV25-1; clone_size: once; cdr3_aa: ASRFLPGTEAF
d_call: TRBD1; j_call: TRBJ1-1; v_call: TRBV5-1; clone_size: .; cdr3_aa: ASSLQGKGTEAF
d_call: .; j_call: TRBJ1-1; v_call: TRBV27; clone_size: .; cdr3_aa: ASSLGRGTEAF
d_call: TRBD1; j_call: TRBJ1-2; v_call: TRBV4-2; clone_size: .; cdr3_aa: ASRDRGMNYGYT
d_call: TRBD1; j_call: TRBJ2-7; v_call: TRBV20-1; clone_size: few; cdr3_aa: SANDRGEQY
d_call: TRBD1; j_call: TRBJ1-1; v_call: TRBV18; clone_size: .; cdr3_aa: ASSPLDRGDTEAF
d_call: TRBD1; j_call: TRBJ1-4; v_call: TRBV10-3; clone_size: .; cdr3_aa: AISERTGSNEKLF
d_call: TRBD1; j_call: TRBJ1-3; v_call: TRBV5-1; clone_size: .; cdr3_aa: ASSARGFAGNTIY
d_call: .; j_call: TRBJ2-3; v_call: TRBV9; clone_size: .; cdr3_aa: ASSVAQGGTDTQY
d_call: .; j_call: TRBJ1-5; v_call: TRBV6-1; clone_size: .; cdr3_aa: ASRIQGIQPQH
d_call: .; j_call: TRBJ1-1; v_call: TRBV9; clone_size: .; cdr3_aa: ASRPWGHTEAF
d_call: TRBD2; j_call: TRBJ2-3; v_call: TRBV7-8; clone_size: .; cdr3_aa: ASRSPPGLAGGETDTQY
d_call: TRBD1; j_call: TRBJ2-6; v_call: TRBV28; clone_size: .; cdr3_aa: ASLGQGLWGANVLT
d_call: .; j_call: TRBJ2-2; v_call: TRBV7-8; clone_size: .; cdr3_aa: ASSLPVRRESTGELF
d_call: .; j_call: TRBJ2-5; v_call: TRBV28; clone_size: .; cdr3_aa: ASSLGQGKETQY
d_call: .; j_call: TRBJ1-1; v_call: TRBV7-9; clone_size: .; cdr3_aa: ASSLPGNPSTEAF
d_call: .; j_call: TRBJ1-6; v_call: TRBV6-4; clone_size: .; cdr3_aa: ASSAGGQSYSPLH
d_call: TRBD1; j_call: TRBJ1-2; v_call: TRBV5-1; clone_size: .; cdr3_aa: ASSLAQTGGSVYGYT
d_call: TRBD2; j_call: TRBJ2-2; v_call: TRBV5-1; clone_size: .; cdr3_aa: ASSLVAGAYTGELF
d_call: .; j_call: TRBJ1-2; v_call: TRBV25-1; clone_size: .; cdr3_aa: ASSEGGWTDYGYT
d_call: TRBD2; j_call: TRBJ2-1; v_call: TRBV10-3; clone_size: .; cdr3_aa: AISGGGGTSQSNEQF
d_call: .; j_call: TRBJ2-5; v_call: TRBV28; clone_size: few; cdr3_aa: ASSLLGAGPQETQY
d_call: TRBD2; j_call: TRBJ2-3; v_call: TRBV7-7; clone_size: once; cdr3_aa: ASARGEADTQY
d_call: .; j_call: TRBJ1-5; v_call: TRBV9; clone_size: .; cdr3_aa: ASSVAPDSNQPQH
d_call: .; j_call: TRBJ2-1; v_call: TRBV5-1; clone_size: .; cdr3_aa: ASSMMGLPF